This T cell receptor beta chain comes out of a study of blood T cell repertoires in COVID-19 (dated by TCRdb to 2020 to 2021). Looking at the study overall: The collaborator samples originated in the United States, Italy and Spain and spanned the acute and convalescent phases of COVID-19. The material from the prospective study consisted of cDNA or gDNA derived from T cells, B-cell-depleted T cells, or PBMCs. Subjects who had been exposed to COVID-19, were actively infected with it, or had recovered from it provided the deeply sampled blood TCRbeta repertoires that made up the dataset. The repertoires were released in a freely available public database meant as a resource for research on the immune response to SARS-CoV-2. The samples were drawn from the first 160 participants of the ongoing ImmuneRACE study and from 1,254 subjects provided by 6 global collaborators. Nearly every sample came with metadata listing a de-identified subject ID, COVID-19 status, age in years and sex. HLA class I and class II types, where available, came from metadata supplied by the sample provider rather than from assay-based typing.

TCRbeta CDR3 regions were amplified from genomic DNA using the immunoSEQ Assay, a bias-controlled multiplex PCR. The authors' analysis ran thus. The number of nucleated cells in each sample was estimated from the amplification of reference gene primers within the assay. Sequence reads were collapsed and filtered to measure the absolute abundance of every unique TCRbeta CDR3 rearrangement. Productive Simpson clonality was computed per sample as the square root of Simpson's diversity index over productive rearrangements. Not all clones reach the TCRdb copy of this immuneACCESS table, which keeps in-frame sequences only. Checked studies attribute under half of the gap to unresolved V genes and leave the rest unexplained. V, J and clone size were drawn from that table, and D and trimming were deduced from the DNA. The sample records 200,000 to 300,000 clones, 86% of which are singletons. The ten largest make up under 6.5% of the sample.

Each collaborating institution followed its own protocols to collect whole blood in K2EDTA tubes. For TCRbeta analysis, collaborator samples were shipped as frozen whole blood, as isolated PBMCs, or as DNA extracted from either sample type. Points on this clone: What antigen it recognizes has not been identified. The input lacks base qualities; no much larger clone sits a single base away.

Reading the germline V gene gives CDR1 SGHTA and CDR2 FQGNSA. Unmatched junction bases come to 11, with V trimmed by 4 bases and J by 2 bases. The CDR3 holds 17 amino acids from the cysteine to the phenylalanine. Just CDR3 DNA is preserved here, 51 bases in frame from base 1. Summary of the overall study and its limitations: How much clinical and demographic metadata was included differed by source and by participant, and the metadata was provided uncurated.

The receptor chain draws on TRBV7-2 and TRBJ2-5; the central 9 bases match TRBD2. Sample: peripheral blood. This TCR came from a man aged 55 to 69 with acute or convalescent COVID-19. The nucleotide sequence is TGTGCCAGCAGCTGGACGACTAGCGGAGGGGGGCAAGAGACCCAGTACTTC. It codes for CASSWTTSGGGQETQYF. The entire variable domain, with the stretches around the CDR3 drawn from the reference TRBV7-2 and TRBJ2-5 proteins, is GAGVSQSPSNKVTEKGKDVELRCDPISGHTALYWYRQSLGQGLEFLIYFQGNSAPDKSGLPSDRFSAERTGGSVSTLTIQRTQQEDSAVYLCASSWTTSGGGQETQYFGPGTRLLVL.